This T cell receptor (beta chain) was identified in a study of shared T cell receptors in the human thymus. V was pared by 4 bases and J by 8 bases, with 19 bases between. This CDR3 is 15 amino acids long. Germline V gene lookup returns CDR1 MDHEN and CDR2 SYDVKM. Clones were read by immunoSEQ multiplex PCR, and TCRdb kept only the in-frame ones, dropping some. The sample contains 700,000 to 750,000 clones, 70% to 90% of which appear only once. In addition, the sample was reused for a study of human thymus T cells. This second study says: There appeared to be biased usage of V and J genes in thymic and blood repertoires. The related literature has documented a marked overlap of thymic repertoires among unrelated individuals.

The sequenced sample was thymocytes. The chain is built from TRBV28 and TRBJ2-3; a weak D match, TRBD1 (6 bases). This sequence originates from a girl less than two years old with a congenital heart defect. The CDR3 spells CASSSRQAKRGTQYF. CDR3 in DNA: TGTGCCAGCAGTTCCCGACAGGCTAAACGGGGTACGCAGTATTTT.